This TCR beta chain was captured by sequencing in a study of blood T cell repertoires in COVID-19. Libraries were prepared by immunoSEQ multiplex PCR; TCRdb keeps only in-frame clonotypes and omits some of them. Of approximately 340,000 clones in the sample, about 89% were seen once. V was clipped by 4 bases and J by 6 bases, with 15 bases between them. Per the germline V gene, CDR1 is SNHLY and CDR2 is FYNNEI. The CDR3 runs 14 residues. This rearrangement joins TRBV2 to TRBJ2-5; D ambiguous. The source of this sequence is a woman aged 40 to 50 who had been exposed to COVID-19. The material sequenced was PBMCs or T cells enriched from blood (not recorded which). The CDR3 loop reads CASSAITLRKTQYF. The CDR3 nucleotides are TGTGCCAGCAGTGCTATCACCCTCCGTAAGACCCAGTACTTC. Full variable domain (missing parts from reference TRBV2 and TRBJ2-5): EPEVTQTPSHQVTQMGQEVILRCVPISNHLYFYWYRQILGQKVEFLVSFYNNEISEKSEIFDDQFSVERPDGSNFTLKIRSTKLEDSAMYFCASSAITLRKTQYFGPGTRLLVL.